This T cell receptor beta chain was observed in a study of blood T cell repertoires in COVID-19. Trimming stripped 6 bases from V and 2 bases from J, with 14 bases between. CDR1 and CDR2 from the germline V gene are MGHRA and YSYEKL. The CDR3 runs to 15 residues. Some clones are missing from TCRdb's copy, which holds only in-frame ones; the method was immunoSEQ multiplex PCR. The table records some 150,000 clones, around 84% of them present only once. Sequences were obtained from PBMCs or T cells enriched from blood (not recorded which). This chain connects TRBV4-1 to TRBJ2-1; D is possibly TRBD1 (6 bases). The sequence came from a man aged 45 to 65 who had recovered from COVID-19. The CDR3 protein is CASRANNRAYNEQFF. The CDR3 DNA sequence: TGCGCCAGCAGAGCCAACAACAGGGCCTACAATGAGCAGTTCTTC.